This T cell receptor (beta chain) was captured by sequencing in a study of CD8+ T cells in alopecia areata. Study in general: Patients remained on tofacitinib for 6 to 18 months and then went 6 months without it.

Treatment given: oral pan-JAK inhibitor, 5-10 mg twice daily. The CDR3 is 13 residues long. Germline CDR1 reads GTSNPN; CDR2 reads SVGIG (reference sequence). V was pared by 1 base and J by 4 bases, with 11 bases between. RNA extraction was followed by reverse transcription into cDNA, which acted as the sequencing template. Sequencing used immunoSEQ multiplex PCR; TCRdb keeps in-frame clones, though not all of them. The profile shows fewer than 110,000 clones, 80% to 90% of them singletons. This specimen was CD8+ T cells sorted from blood, taken around week 30, from a patient treated with tofacitinib. This chain links TRBV30 with TRBJ2-7; maybe TRBD2 (5 bases). This clonotype was obtained from a human donor with alopecia areata. The CDR3 DNA is TGTGCCTGGAGTGCTGGGAGTGGATACGAGCAGTACTTC. It yields the protein CAWSAGSGYEQYF.